A single sample is the source of the 4 T cell receptor beta chains below, sequenced in a study of shared clonotypes between healthy human individuals. Profiling relied on immunoSEQ multiplex PCR, and the TCRdb table lists in-frame clones only, not all of them. This sample has about 100,000 clones, with more than 45% found just once. The sequenced sample consisted of PBMCs. All receptors derive from a woman in her 40s in good health. Some clones in this sample may be carry-over from other donors' samples.

This clone was recorded at least ten times. The chain is built from TRBV15 and TRBJ2-5; D unresolved. With the DNA end fitting TRBJ2-7 better, the J assignment may be wrong. Germline values: CDR1 LNHNV, CDR2 YYDKDF (reference sequence). The length of the CDR3 is 13 residues. CDR3 amino acids: CATSRDNADEQYF. Here the CDR3 DNA reads TGTGCCACCAGCAGAGACAACGCCGACGAGCAGTACTTC.

The chain carries TRBV5-1 and TRBJ2-5; D not certain. The end of the DNA aligns better with TRBJ2-7, so the J call may be wrong. Per the germline V gene, CDR1 is SGHRS and CDR2 is YFSETQ. CDR3 length: 15 amino acids. The CDR3 region has the DNA TGCGCCAGCAGCTCCGACACGTCTGGCTCCTACGAGCAGTACTTC. Amino acids: CASSSDTSGSYEQYF.

The V gene is TRBV7-9, the J gene TRBJ1-1; D unresolved. The CDR3 loop spans 13 amino acids. Deletions cut 2 bases from V and 2 bases from J, with 6 bases between. Germline V gene data show CDR1 as SEHNR and CDR2 as FQNEAQ (reference sequence). The CDR3 bases are TGTGCCAGCAGCTTAACCCCAAACACTGAAGCTTTCTTT. Translated, it gives CASSLTPNTEAFF.

About this clone: This may arise from a read error, as a much more abundant clone is one base away. This sequence joins TRBV5-4 and TRBJ1-1; D is perhaps TRBD1 (5 bases). CDR1 is SGHNT, CDR2 YYREEE, per germline (reference sequence). The CDR3 contains 12 residues. In DNA, the CDR3 is TGTGCCAGCAGCTTGGCGGACACTGGAGCTTTCTTT. Translated, it gives CASSLADTGAFF.